This T cell receptor beta chain was identified in a study of T-cell reconstitution after alpha-beta-depleted transplantation in children. V was cut by 0 bases and J by 6 bases, with 16 bases left in between. The CDR3 length is 16 residues. Per germline, CDR1 SGHRS and CDR2 YFSETQ. Study conclusions and caveats: Approximately two months post-transplant, alpha-beta T cells reportedly originated from several hundred expanded graft clones. T-cell numbers and diversity, one year after transplant, stemmed largely from T cells that were newly produced.

Unique molecular identifiers were used to barcode this TCRbeta library. Each CDR3 protein gets one entry after TCRdb re-called the PCR reads with MiXCR. The sample shows around 800,000 distinct CDR3 sequences, approximately 15% of them seen only once. Worth noting for this clonotype: The target antigen is unknown.

The sequences come from PBMCs, mostly from graft donor cells, collected 360 days after TCRalphabeta/CD19-depleted stem cell transplant. This clonotype originated in a male patient younger than 18 who had a stem cell transplant for acute lymphoblastic leukemia, so the T cells may come from the graft donor. This sequence joins TRBV5-1 and TRBJ2-1; D is perhaps TRBD1 (6 bases). CDR3 residues: CASSLVRTELGNEQFF. The CDR3 region has the DNA TGCGCCAGCAGCTTGGTTCGGACAGAACTGGGCAATGAGCAGTTCTTC.